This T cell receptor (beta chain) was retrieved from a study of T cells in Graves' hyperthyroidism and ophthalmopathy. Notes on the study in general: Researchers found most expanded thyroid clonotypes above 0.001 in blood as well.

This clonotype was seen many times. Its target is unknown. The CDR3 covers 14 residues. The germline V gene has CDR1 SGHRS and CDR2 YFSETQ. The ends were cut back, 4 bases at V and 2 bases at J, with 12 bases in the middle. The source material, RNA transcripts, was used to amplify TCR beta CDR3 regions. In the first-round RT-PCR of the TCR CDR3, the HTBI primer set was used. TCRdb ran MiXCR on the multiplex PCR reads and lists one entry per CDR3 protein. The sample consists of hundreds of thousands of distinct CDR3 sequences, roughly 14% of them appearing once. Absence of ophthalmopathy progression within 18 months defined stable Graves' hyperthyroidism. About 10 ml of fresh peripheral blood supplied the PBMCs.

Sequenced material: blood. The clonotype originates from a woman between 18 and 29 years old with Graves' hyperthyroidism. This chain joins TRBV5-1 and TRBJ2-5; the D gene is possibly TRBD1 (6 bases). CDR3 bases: TGCGCCAGCAGCCCCGACAGGCCGCAAGAGACCCAGTACTTC. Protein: CASSPDRPQETQYF.